This passage covers 19 T cell receptor beta chains from one sample sequenced in a study of Ad26.COV2.S vaccination and SARS-CoV-2 variants. Clones were sequenced by immunoSEQ multiplex PCR, and TCRdb holds only the in-frame ones, with some missing. The table has hundreds of thousands of clones, 70% to 90% seen once. As to treatment: around 19 received Ad26.COV2.S at low or high dose, single or two shots; 5 received placebo; per-sample allocation not given. Day 63 after the first injection of vaccine or placebo was the sampling time. Sequenced material: peripheral blood, taken in a trial of Ad26.COV2.S vaccine versus placebo. Source of these receptors: a person aged 18-60 years who received the Ad26.COV2.S COVID-19 vaccine or a placebo.

The rearrangement links TRBV19 to TRBJ1-6; no clear D gene. V lost 6 bases and J lost 1, with 7 bases in between. The CDR3 extends over 14 amino acids. In germline, CDR1 is LNHDA, CDR2 SQIVND (reference sequence). The CDR3 coding sequence is TGTGCCAGTAGGTGGGGTTCCTATAATTCACCCCTCCACTTT. Its translation: CASRWGSYNSPLHF.

The rearrangement links TRBV5-1 to TRBJ2-7; TRBD1 agrees at 7 bases. The CDR3 covers 13 residues. CDR1 and CDR2 (germline): SGHRS, YFSETQ. After removal of 0 bases from V and 8 bases from J, the junction contained 5 bases not matched to a gene. For the CDR3, the DNA is TGCGCCAGCAGCTTGGAGATACAGGGGCAGCAGTACTTC. It specifies CASSLEIQGQQYF.

The chain couples TRBV13 to TRBJ2-3; 11 bases are shared with TRBD1. The CDR3 is made up of 16 amino acids. Germline V gives CDR1 PRHDT, CDR2 FYEKMQ (reference sequence). V shed 5 bases and J 5 bases; nucleotides not matched to a gene: 9. The CDR3 DNA reads as TGTGCCAGCAGCCCCGGACAGGGGGCGCAGGGAGATACGCAGTATTTT. Encoded protein: CASSPGQGAQGDTQYF. The full variable domain, completed using reference TRBV13 and TRBJ2-3, is AAGVIQSPRHLIKEKRETATLKCYPIPRHDTVYWYQQGPGQDPQFLISFYEKMQSDKGSIPDRFSAQQFSDYHSELNMSSLELGDSALYFCASSPGQGAQGDTQYFGPGTRLTVL.

This chain uses TRBV27 with TRBJ1-2, with 7 bases fitting TRBD1. V shed 6 bases, J shed 1 base, and the junction held 8 bases outside the gene matches. Germline V gives CDR1 MNHEY, CDR2 SMNVEV (reference sequence). This CDR3 region has 15 residues. Here the CDR3 DNA reads TGTGCCAGCAGCCCCCGCCGGGACAGTAACTATGGCTACACCTTC. Translation gives CASSPRRDSNYGYTF.

The V call is TRBV29-1, the J call TRBJ1-4, with unresolved D. The V and J ends lost 7 bases and 7 bases respectively, with 16 bases between them. Germline V gives CDR1 SQVTM, CDR2 ANQGSEA. The CDR3 runs to 13 residues. The CDR3 is CSGGRGLGEKLFF. DNA of the CDR3: TGCAGCGGTGGTAGAGGATTAGGTGAAAAACTGTTTTTT.

This clone was recorded once. The gene calls are TRBV4-2 and TRBJ2-5; TRBD1 agrees at 7 bases. The CDR3 contains 15 residues. Germline-derived CDR1 and CDR2 are LGHNA and YNFKEQ. Trimming cost V 1 base and J 2 bases; bases outside gene matches: 4. The CDR3 DNA sequence: TGTGCCAGCAGCCAAGGAGGGGGCCCGCAAGAGACCCAGTACTTC. Its translation: CASSQGGGPQETQYF.

J is TRBJ2-5 and V is TRBV18; possibly TRBD2 for D (5 bases). Germline lookup yields CDR1 KGHSH and CDR2 LQKENI. The V gene lost 3 bases and the J gene lost 2 bases, with 10 bases spanning the gap. CDR3 length equals 14 residues. CDR3 loop: CASSPYGEQETQYF. The CDR3 nucleotides read TGTGCCAGCTCACCCTACGGGGAACAAGAGACCCAGTACTTC.

V is TRBV6-5 and J is TRBJ1-5; unclear D gene. Germline values: CDR1 MNHEY, CDR2 SVGAGI. Trimming removed 6 bases from V and 6 bases from J, with 12 bases in between. The CDR3 loop spans 13 amino acids. In nucleotides, the CDR3 is TGTGCCAGCAGGGGCGCGTCCGGTCAGCCCCAGCATTTT. It yields the protein CASRGASGQPQHF.

The V call is TRBV28, the J call TRBJ1-3, with 10 bases that match TRBD1. The junction had 7 bases not matched to a gene; V was cut back by 2 bases and J by 3 bases. Germline values: CDR1 MDHEN, CDR2 SYDVKM. This CDR3 has 17 residues. DNA of the CDR3: TGTGCCAGCAGTTTAAGGCTGGGACAGGGGTATGGAAACACCATATATTTT. It translates to CASSLRLGQGYGNTIYF.

V usage is TRBV6-6 and J usage is TRBJ2-3; 7 nucleotides agree with TRBD2. V gave up 4 bases and J gave up 1 base; unmatched junction bases: 5. The length of the CDR3 is 15 residues. CDR1 and CDR2 (germline): MNHNY, SVGAGI (reference sequence). CDR3 nucleotide sequence: TGTGCCAGCAGTTCCAGCGGGATGCGCACAGATACGCAGTATTTT. Protein: CASSSSGMRTDTQYF.

The rearrangement links TRBV5-1 to TRBJ2-1; D gene unclear. Trimming took off 0 bases at V and 10 bases at J, with 5 bases between the two ends. The germline CDR1 and CDR2 sequences are SGHRS and YFSETQ. The CDR3 consists of 11 residues. CDR3 residues: CASSLDREQFF. The CDR3 nucleotides read TGCGCCAGCAGCTTGGATAGGGAGCAGTTCTTC.

Comment on this clone: This sample includes further DNA sequences coding for the same CDR3. V gene TRBV18 combines with J gene TRBJ2-1, with no clear D. CDR1 and CDR2 (germline): KGHSH, LQKENI. Trimming removed 3 bases from V and 7 bases from J, with 7 bases in between. This CDR3 is 12 amino acids long. The CDR3 spells CASSPYGNEQFF. The CDR3 DNA is TGTGCCAGCTCACCTTACGGGAATGAGCAGTTCTTC.

The V call is TRBV7-9, the J call TRBJ1-1; D not resolved. This CDR3 has 15 residues. Germline V gene lookup returns CDR1 SEHNR and CDR2 FQNEAQ (reference sequence). Trimming took 1 base from V and 2 from J, leaving 11 bases between them. The CDR3 bases are TGTGCCAGCAGCTTAGACCGGGCAGGTAACACTGAAGCTTTCTTT. Its translation is CASSLDRAGNTEAFF. Variable domain in full (rest from reference TRBV7-9 and TRBJ1-1): DTGVSQNPRHKITKRGQNVTFRCDPISEHNRLYWYRQTLGQGPEFLTYFQNEAQLEKSRLLSDRFSAERPKGSFSTLEIQRTEQGDSAMYLCASSLDRAGNTEAFFGQGTRLTVV.

The chain combines TRBV19 with TRBJ2-1; 7 positions match TRBD2. The V gene's germline CDR1 is LNHDA and CDR2 SQIVND (reference sequence). The CDR3 covers 16 residues. J lost 8 bases, V lost 5 bases, and 15 bases had no gene match. CDR3: CASSPGWDGRGDEQFF. The CDR3 DNA reads TGTGCCAGTAGTCCCGGTTGGGACGGTCGGGGGGATGAGCAGTTCTTC.

This chain joins TRBV29-1 and TRBJ2-7; D may match TRBD1 or TRBD2 (5 bases each). Germline loops: CDR1 SQVTM, CDR2 ANQGSEA. The CDR3 has 17 amino acids. The ends were cut back, 4 bases at V and 0 bases at J, with 22 bases in the middle. The CDR3 DNA follows: TGCAGCGTTGTATTAGGCCTTCCGGGACCGAACTCCTACGAGCAGTACTTC. Its translation is CSVVLGLPGPNSYEQYF.

The chain carries TRBV7-3 and TRBJ2-2; D ambiguous. V dropped 4 bases and J dropped 5 bases, with 8 bases sitting between them. In germline, CDR1 is SGHTA, CDR2 FQGTGA. The CDR3 contains 13 residues. The DNA of the CDR3 is TGTGCCAGCAGCTCCCAGGAAACCGGGGAGCTGTTTTTT. Protein sequence: CASSSQETGELFF.

This chain links TRBV13 with TRBJ1-5; D possibly corresponds to TRBD1 (5 bases). V was cut by 3 bases and J by 9 bases, with 12 bases left in between. Germline V gives CDR1 PRHDT, CDR2 FYEKMQ (reference sequence). There are 13 residues in the CDR3. The CDR3 reads CASSFWGEGPQHF. The CDR3 coding sequence is TGTGCCAGCAGCTTTTGGGGGGAGGGGCCCCAGCATTTT. Together with reference TRBV13 and TRBJ1-5, the CDR3 gives the full variable domain: AAGVIQSPRHLIKEKRETATLKCYPIPRHDTVYWYQQGPGQDPQFLISFYEKMQSDKGSIPDRFSAQQFSDYHSELNMSSLELGDSALYFCASSFWGEGPQHFGDGTRLSIL.

This chain connects TRBV18 to TRBJ2-3, with TRBD1 as a possible D gene (6 bases). This CDR3 comprises 16 residues. Germline V gene data show CDR1 as KGHSH and CDR2 as LQKENI. V lost 1 base and J 0 bases, leaving 11 bases between the germline ends. Here the CDR3 DNA reads TGTGCCAGCTCACCACTGACAGGCCCGAGCACAGATACGCAGTATTTT. Its protein is CASSPLTGPSTDTQYF.

V is TRBV6-5 and J is TRBJ1-6; TRBD1 might be the D (5 bases). This CDR3 has 14 amino acids. From germline, CDR1 is MNHEY and CDR2 SVGAGI. The germline V and J ends were trimmed by 4 bases and 10 bases, with 14 bases remaining between them. This chain's CDR3 is CASSSSRRDSPLHF. CDR3 bases: TGTGCCAGCAGTTCTTCCAGGAGGGACTCACCCCTCCACTTT.